The entry that follows covers one T cell receptor (beta chain) sequence. Its antigen is currently unknown. Donors were drawn from the approximately 120-subject validation cohort, separate from the approximately 670-subject first cohort. The sample is drawn from a study of cytomegalovirus exposure and HLA in healthy donors. General study points: It was confirmed in vitro that a few of the CMV-associated chains were specific for CMV antigens. Most sequenced TCRs were rare (though some public TCRs occurred in many donors).

V shed 0 bases, J shed 4 bases, and the junction held 7 bases outside the gene matches. Germline CDR1 is SGHTA and CDR2 is FQGNSA. CDR3 length equals 17 residues. Clones were read by immunoSEQ multiplex PCR, and TCRdb kept only the in-frame ones, dropping some. Among roughly 100,000 clones listed, about 95% were seen once. This sequence joins TRBV7-2 and TRBJ2-3, with 10 bases identical to TRBD2. Sequencing used PBMCs. This receptor was identified in a woman in her late teens or twenties in good health and CMV-seronegative. The CDR3 loop is CASSLASGRARADTQYF. For the CDR3, the DNA is TGTGCCAGCAGCTTAGCCAGCGGGAGGGCTAGGGCAGATACGCAGTATTTT.